The rows below give T cell receptor beta chains drawn from one sample of a study of response to subunit inactivated influenza vaccine. TCRdb passed the RT-PCR reads through MiXCR, listing each CDR3 protein once. Among hundreds of thousands of distinct CDR3 sequences listed, 15% to 17% were seen once. Here the sequenced sample was PBMCs from blood, taken roughly 13 days after vaccination. These receptors originate from a man aged 50-59 years who received an inactivated influenza vaccine. Each CDR3 is given with its conserved first and last residue. D genes are given only for firm matches. Size values are once, few and many counts, or a class for expanded clones, and some rows have none.

d_gene | abundance | j_gene | v_gene | CDR3nt | CDR3aa
. | few | TRBJ1-2 | TRBV20-1 | TGCAGTGCTCAGCTCCCTAATAGAGATGGCTACACCTTC | CSAQLPNRDGYTF
. | many | TRBJ1-2 | TRBV7-2 | TGTGCCAGCAGCAATCCCTCGGAGTATGGCTACACCTTC | CASSNPSEYGYTF
TRBD1 | . | TRBJ2-1 | TRBV5-1 | TGCGCCAGCAGCTTGGGACAGGGGCCCAATGAGCAGTTCTTC | CASSLGQGPNEQFF
. | few | TRBJ2-7 | TRBV6-1 | TGTGCCAGCAGCCCTTACAAAGGGGCCTACTACGAGCAGTACTTC | CASSPYKGAYYEQYF
. | many | TRBJ2-1 | TRBV7-2 | TGTGCCAGCAGCGCTATTGGGGGAAGCTCCTACAATGAGCAGTTCTTC | CASSAIGGSSYNEQFF
. | . | TRBJ2-1 | TRBV19 | TGTGCCACCCAGCCTTTAGCAGAAAACAATGAGCAGTTCTTC | CATQPLAENNEQFF
. | few | TRBJ1-6 | TRBV7-2 | TGTGCCAGCAGCCAGGCCCGGGAGGGGACACCCCTCCACTTT | CASSQAREGTPLHF
. | few | TRBJ1-1 | TRBV6-2/TRBV6-3 | TGTGCCAGCAGTTACGACCCAGGCGCGAACACTGAAGCTTTCTTT | CASSYDPGANTEAFF
. | . | TRBJ1-1 | TRBV11-2 | TGTGCCAGCAGCCACCGATTAGGGAGGGGGAACACTGAAGCTTTCTTT | CASSHRLGRGNTEAFF
TRBD2 | few | TRBJ2-7 | TRBV9 | TGTGCCAGCAGCGTGGGGGGACTAACCTCCTACGAGCAGTACTTC | CASSVGGLTSYEQYF
. | . | TRBJ2-2 | TRBV6-2/TRBV6-3 | TGTGCCAGCGCCGGGACACTGAACACCGGGGAGCTGTTTTTT | CASAGTLNTGELFF
. | . | TRBJ2-7 | TRBV12-3/TRBV12-4 | TGTGCCAGCAGTCATTATACTAGCAGGTCCCACGAGCAGTACTTC | CASSHYTSRSHEQYF
. | few | TRBJ2-3 | TRBV7-6 | TGTGCCAGCAGCGAAAGGACAGCCCTGAGCACAGATACGCAGTATTTT | CASSERTALSTDTQYF
TRBD1 | . | TRBJ2-1 | TRBV20-1 | TGCAGTGCTAGTACCGAACAGGGGGCGATATACAATGAGCAGTTCTTC | CSASTEQGAIYNEQFF
TRBD2 | . | TRBJ2-3 | TRBV6-2/TRBV6-3 | TGTGCCAGCAAGGGCTGGCGGGAGGCCCGAGATACGCAGTATTTT | CASKGWREARDTQYF
. | . | TRBJ2-3 | TRBV2 | TGTGCCAGTAGTGATACAGCAATAACTAGCACAGATACGCAGTATTTT | CASSDTAITSTDTQYF
. | few | TRBJ1-6 | TRBV4-3 | TGCGCCAGCAGCCAAGACGTCAGAAATTCACCCCTCCACTTT | CASSQDVRNSPLHF
. | many | TRBJ1-3 | TRBV2 | TGTGCCAGCAGTGAAGGGACGGGAAACTCTGGAAACACCATATATTTT | CASSEGTGNSGNTIYF
TRBD1 | few | TRBJ1-5 | TRBV20-1 | TGCAGTGCTGGATACGGGACAGGGGGCGGCAATCAGCCCCAGCATTTT | CSAGYGTGGGNQPQHF
. | . | TRBJ2-7 | TRBV4-1 | TGCGCCAGCAGCCAACTGGGACGGACCGTCTACGAGCAGTACTTC | CASSQLGRTVYEQYF
. | . | TRBJ2-1 | TRBV4-2 | TGTGCCAGCAGCCAAGGGGGGCTAGGCTACTACAATGAGCAGTTCTTC | CASSQGGLGYYNEQFF
TRBD2 | . | TRBJ2-7 | TRBV15 | TGTGCCACCAGCAGAGAACTAGCGGTCTCCTACGAGCAGTACTTC | CATSRELAVSYEQYF
. | many | TRBJ2-6 | TRBV6-5 | TGTGCCAGCAGTAATTCGGGACGGACCTCTGGGGCCAACGTCCTGACTTTC | CASSNSGRTSGANVLTF
. | few | TRBJ1-2 | TRBV11-2 | TGTGCCAGCAGCTCGGCAGGGGCCTATGGCTACACCTTC | CASSSAGAYGYTF
. | . | TRBJ2-3 | TRBV10-3 | TGTGCCATCAGTGAAGGGGTAGATACGCAGTATTTT | CAISEGVDTQYF
. | few | TRBJ2-5 | TRBV18 | TGTGCCAGCTCACCAAGCATGGAAAAGACCCAGTACTTC | CASSPSMEKTQYF
TRBD1 | . | TRBJ1-5 | TRBV24-1 | TGTGCCACCAGTGATCAGAAACAGGGGAATCAGCCCCAGCATTTT | CATSDQKQGNQPQHF
TRBD1 | . | TRBJ1-6 | TRBV5-1 | TGCGCCAGCAGCTGGGGGACAGGGGGTAATTCACCCCTCCACTTT | CASSWGTGGNSPLHF
. | few | TRBJ1-1 | TRBV11-2 | TGTGCCAGCAGCTTAGGAGGGGAGCCTGAAGCTTTCTTT | CASSLGGEPEAFF
TRBD1 | . | TRBJ1-1 | TRBV9 | TGTGCCAGCAGCGCATCACAGGGGGCGAACACTGAAGCTTTCTTT | CASSASQGANTEAFF
TRBD1 | . | TRBJ1-2 | TRBV5-5 | TGTGCCAGCAGCTGGGGGACAGGGAACTATGGCTACACCTTC | CASSWGTGNYGYTF